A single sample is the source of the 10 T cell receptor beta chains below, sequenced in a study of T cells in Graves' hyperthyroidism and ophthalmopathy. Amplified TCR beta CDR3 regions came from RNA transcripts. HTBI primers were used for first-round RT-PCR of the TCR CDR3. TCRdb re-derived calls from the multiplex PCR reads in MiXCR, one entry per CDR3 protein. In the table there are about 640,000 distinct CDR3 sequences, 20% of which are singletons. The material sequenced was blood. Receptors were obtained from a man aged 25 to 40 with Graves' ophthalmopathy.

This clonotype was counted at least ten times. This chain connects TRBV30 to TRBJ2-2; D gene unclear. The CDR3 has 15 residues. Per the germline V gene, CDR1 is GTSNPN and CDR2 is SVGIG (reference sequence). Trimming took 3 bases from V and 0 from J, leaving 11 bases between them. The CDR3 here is CAWRGSDANTGELFF. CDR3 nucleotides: TGTGCCTGGAGGGGGTCAGATGCGAACACCGGGGAGCTGTTTTTT.

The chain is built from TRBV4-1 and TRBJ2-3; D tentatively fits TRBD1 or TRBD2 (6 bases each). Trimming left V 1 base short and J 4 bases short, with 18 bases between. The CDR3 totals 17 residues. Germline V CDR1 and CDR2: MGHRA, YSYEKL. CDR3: CASSQVKGGAGPDTQYF. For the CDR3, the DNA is TGCGCCAGCAGCCAAGTGAAGGGGGGCGCGGGCCCAGATACGCAGTATTTT.

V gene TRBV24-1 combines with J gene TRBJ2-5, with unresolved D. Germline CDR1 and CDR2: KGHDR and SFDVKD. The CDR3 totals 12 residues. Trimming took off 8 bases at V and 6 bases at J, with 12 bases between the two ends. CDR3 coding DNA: TGTGCCACCATAAAGGGTCCCAAGACCCAGTACTTC. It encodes CATIKGPKTQYF.

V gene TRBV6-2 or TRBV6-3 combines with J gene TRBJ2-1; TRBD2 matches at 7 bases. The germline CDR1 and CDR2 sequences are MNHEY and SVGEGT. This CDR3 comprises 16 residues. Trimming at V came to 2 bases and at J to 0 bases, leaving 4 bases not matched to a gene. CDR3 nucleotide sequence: TGTGCCAGCAGTTACCGGCGGGGGAGCTCCTACAATGAGCAGTTCTTC. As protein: CASSYRRGSSYNEQFF.

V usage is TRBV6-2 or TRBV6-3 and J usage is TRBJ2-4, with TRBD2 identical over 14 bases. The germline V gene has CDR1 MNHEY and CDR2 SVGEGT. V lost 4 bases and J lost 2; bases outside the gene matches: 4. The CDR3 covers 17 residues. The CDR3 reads CASSSGTSGSPKNIQYF. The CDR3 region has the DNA TGTGCCAGCAGTTCCGGGACTAGCGGGAGCCCCAAAAACATTCAGTACTTC.

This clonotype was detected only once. CDR3 region: CASNDGGSTDTQYF. The CDR3, as DNA: TGTGCCAGCAACGACGGGGGCAGCACAGATACGCAGTATTTT. V gene TRBV6-1 combines with J gene TRBJ2-3, with D perhaps assigned TRBD1 or TRBD2 (6 bases each). The CDR3 spans 14 residues. Looked up from germline, CDR1 is MNHNS and CDR2 is SASEGT. Trimming shortened V by 7 bases and J by 0 bases, and 11 bases separated the two germline ends.

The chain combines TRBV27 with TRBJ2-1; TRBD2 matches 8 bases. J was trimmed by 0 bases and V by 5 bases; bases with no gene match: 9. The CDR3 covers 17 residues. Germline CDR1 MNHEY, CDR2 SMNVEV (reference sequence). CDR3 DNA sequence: TGTGCCAGCAGTATTAGCGGGGATCAGATCTCCTACAATGAGCAGTTCTTC. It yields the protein CASSISGDQISYNEQFF.

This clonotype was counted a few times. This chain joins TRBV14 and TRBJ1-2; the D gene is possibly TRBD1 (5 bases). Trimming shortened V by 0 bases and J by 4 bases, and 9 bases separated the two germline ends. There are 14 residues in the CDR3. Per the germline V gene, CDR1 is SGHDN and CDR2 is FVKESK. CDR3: CASSQEGLSYGYTF. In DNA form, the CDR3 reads TGTGCCAGCAGCCAAGAGGGACTTTCCTATGGCTACACCTTC. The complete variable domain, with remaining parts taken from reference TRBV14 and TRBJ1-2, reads EAGVTQFPSHSVIEKGQTVTLRCDPISGHDNLYWYRRVMGKEIKFLLHFVKESKQDESGMPNNRFLAERTGGTYSTLKVQPAELEDSGVYFCASSQEGLSYGYTFGSGTRLTVV.

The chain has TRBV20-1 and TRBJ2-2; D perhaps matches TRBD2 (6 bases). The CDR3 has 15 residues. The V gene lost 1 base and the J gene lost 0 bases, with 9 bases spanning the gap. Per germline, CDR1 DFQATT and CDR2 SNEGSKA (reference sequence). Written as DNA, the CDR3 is TGCAGTGCTAGAGTGACTAGGGCGAACACCGGGGAGCTGTTTTTT. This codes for CSARVTRANTGELFF.

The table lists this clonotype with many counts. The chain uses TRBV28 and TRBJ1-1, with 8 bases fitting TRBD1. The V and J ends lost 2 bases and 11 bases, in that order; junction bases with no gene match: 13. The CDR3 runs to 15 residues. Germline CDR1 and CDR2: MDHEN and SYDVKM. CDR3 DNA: TGTGCCAGCAGTTTAGGGGGACAGGACCGTCAACGGGCTTTCTTT. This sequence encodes CASSLGGQDRQRAFF.